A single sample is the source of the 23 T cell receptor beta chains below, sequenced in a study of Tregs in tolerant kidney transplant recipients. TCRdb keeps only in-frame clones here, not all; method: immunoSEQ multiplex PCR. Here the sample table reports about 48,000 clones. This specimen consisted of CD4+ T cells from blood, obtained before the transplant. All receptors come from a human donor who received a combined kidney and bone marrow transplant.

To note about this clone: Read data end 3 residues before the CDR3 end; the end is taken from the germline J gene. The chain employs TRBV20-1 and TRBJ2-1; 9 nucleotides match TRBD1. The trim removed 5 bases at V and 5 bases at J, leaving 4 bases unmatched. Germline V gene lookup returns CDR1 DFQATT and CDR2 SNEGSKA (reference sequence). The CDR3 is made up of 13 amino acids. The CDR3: CSALRDRDNEQFF. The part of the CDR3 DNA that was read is TGCAGTGCTCTCCGGGACAGGGACAATGAG.

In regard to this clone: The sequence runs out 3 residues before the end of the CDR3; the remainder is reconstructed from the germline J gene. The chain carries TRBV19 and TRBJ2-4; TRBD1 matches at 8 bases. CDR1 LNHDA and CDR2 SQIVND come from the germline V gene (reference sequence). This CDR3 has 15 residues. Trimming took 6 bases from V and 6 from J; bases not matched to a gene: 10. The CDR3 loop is CASRPLQGAGNIQYF. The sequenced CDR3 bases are TGTGCCAGTAGACCTCTGCAGGGGGCAGGAAACATT.

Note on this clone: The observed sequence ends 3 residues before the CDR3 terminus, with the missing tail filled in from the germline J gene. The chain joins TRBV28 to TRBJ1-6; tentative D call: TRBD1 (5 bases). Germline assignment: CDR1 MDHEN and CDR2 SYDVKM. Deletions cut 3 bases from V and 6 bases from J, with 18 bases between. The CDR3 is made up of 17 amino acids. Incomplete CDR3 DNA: TGTGCCAGCAGTTTTCTTTCCAGGGTATCGAGTAATTCACCC. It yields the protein CASSFLSRVSSNSP. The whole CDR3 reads CASSFLSRVSSNSPLHF.

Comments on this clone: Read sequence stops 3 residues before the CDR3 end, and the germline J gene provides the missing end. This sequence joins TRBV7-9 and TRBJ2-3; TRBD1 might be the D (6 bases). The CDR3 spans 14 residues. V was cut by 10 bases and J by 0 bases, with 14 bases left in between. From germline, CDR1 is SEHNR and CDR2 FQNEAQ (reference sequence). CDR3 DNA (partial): TGTGCCACCCAAGACAGGATAAGCACAGATACG. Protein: CATQDRISTDT. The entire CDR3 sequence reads CATQDRISTDTQYF.

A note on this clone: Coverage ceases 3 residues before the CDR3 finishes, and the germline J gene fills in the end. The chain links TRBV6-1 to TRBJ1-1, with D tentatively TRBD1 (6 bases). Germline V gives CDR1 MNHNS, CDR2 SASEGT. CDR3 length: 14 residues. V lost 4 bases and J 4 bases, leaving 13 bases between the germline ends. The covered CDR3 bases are TGTGCCAGCAGTGGCGCGGGGGCGCGCACTGAA. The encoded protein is CASSGAGARTE. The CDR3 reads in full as CASSGAGARTEAFF.

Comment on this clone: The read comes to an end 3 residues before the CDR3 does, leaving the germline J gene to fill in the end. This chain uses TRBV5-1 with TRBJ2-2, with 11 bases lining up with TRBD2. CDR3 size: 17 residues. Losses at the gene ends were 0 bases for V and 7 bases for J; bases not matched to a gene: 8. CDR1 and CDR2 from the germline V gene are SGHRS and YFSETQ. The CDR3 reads CASSLEIAGGPGGELFF. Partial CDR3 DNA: TGCGCCAGCAGCTTGGAGATAGCGGGAGGGCCTGGCGGGGAG. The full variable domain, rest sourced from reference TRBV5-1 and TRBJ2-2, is KAGVTQTPRYLIKTRGQQVTLSCSPISGHRSVSWYQQTPGQGLQFLFEYFSETQRNKGNFPGRFSGRQFSNSRSEMNVSTLELGDSALYLCASSLEIAGGPGGELFFGEGSRLTVL.

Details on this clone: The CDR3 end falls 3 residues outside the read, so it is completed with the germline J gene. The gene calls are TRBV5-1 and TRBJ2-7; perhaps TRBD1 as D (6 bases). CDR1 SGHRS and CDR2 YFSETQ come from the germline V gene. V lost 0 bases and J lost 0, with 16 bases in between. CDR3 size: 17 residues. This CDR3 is CASSLVVQGGLSYEQYF. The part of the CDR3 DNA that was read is TGCGCCAGCAGCTTGGTAGTGCAAGGGGGTCTCTCCTACGAG.

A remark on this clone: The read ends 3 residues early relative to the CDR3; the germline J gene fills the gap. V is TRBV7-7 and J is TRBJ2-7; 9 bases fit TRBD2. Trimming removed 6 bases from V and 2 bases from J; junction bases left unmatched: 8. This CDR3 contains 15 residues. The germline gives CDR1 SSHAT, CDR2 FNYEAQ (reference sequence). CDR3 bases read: TGTGCCAGCAGGGGTAGCGGGAGTAGGGCCTACGAG. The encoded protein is CASRGSGSRAYE. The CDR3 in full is CASRGSGSRAYEQYF. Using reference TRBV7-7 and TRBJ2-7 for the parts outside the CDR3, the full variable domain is GAGVSQSPRYKVTKRGQDVTLRCDPISSHATLYWYQQALGQGPEFLTYFNYEAQPDKSGLPSDRFSAERPEGSISTLTIQRTEQRDSAMYRCASRGSGSRAYEQYFGPGTRLTVT.

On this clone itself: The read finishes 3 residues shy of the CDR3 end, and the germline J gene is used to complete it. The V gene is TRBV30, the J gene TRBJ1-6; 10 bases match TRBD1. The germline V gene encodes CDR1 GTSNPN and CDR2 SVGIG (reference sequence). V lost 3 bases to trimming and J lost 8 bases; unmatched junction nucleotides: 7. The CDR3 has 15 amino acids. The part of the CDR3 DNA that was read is TGTGCCTGGAGAAAACGGGACAGGGGACATTCACCC. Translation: CAWRKRDRGHSP. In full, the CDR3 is CAWRKRDRGHSPLHF.

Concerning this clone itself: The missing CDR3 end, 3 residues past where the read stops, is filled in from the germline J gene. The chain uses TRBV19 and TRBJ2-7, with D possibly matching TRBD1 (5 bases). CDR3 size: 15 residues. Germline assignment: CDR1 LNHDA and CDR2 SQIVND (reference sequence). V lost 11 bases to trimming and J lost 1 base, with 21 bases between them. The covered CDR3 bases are TGTGCCTCAACTCTACAGGTCGGGCAGTCCTACGAG. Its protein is CASTLQVGQSYE. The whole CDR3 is CASTLQVGQSYEQYF. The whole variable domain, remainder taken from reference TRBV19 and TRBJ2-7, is DGGITQSPKYLFRKEGQNVTLSCEQNLNHDAMYWYRQDPGQGLRLIYYSQIVNDFQKGDIAEGYSVSREKKESFPLTVTSAQKNPTAFYLCASTLQVGQSYEQYFGPGTRLTVT.

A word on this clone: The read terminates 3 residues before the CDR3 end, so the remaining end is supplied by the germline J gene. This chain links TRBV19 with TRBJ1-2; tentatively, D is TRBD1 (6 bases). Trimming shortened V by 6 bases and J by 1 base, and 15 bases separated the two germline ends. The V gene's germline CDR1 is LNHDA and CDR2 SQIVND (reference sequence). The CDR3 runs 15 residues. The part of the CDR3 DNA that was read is TGTGCCAGTAGCCAAGGACAGAGTTTTAACTATGGC. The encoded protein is CASSQGQSFNYG. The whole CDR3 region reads CASSQGQSFNYGYTF.

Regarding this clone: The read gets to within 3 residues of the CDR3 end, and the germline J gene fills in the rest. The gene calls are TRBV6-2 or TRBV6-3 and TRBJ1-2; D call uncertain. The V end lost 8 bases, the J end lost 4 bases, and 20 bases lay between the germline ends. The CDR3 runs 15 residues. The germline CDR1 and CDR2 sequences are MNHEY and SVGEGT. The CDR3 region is CASSLLRRSSYGYTF. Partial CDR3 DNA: TGTGCCAGCTCCCTCCTCAGGCGATCAAGCTATGGC.

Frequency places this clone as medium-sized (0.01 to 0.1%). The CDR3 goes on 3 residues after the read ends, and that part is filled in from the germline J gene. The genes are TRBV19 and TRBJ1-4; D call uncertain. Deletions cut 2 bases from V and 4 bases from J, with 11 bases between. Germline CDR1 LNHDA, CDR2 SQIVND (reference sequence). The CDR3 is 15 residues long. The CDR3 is CASSITAGSNEKLFF. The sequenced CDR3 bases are TGTGCCAGTAGTATAACGGCAGGTAGTAATGAAAAA.

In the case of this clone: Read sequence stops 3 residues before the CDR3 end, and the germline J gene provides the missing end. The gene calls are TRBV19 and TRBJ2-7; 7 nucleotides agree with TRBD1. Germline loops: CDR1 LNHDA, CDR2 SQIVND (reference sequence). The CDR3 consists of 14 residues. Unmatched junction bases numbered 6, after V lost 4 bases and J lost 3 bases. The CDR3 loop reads CASSTDRVGYEQYF. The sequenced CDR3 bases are TGTGCCAGTAGTACCGACAGGGTCGGCTACGAG.

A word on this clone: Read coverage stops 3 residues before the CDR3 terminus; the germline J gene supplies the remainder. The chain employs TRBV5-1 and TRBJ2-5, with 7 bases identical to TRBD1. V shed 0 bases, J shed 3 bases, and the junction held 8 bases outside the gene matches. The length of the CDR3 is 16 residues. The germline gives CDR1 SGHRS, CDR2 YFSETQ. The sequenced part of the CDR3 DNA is TGCGCCAGCAGCTTGGGAGTCACAGGGGCTGAAGAGACC. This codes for CASSLGVTGAEET. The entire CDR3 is CASSLGVTGAEETQYF.

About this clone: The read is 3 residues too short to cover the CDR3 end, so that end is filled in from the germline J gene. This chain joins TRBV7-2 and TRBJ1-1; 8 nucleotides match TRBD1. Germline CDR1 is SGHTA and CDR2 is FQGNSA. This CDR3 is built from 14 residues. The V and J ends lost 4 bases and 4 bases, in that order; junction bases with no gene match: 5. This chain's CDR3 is CASSSTGGTTEAFF. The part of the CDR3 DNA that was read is TGTGCCAGCAGCTCAACAGGGGGGACCACTGAA.

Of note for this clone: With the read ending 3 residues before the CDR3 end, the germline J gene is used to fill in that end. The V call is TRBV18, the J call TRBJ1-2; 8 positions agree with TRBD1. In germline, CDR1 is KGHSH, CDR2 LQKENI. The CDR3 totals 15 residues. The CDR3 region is CASSPSTGVSEGYTF. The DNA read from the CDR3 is TGTGCCAGCTCACCTTCGACAGGGGTGAGCGAAGGC.

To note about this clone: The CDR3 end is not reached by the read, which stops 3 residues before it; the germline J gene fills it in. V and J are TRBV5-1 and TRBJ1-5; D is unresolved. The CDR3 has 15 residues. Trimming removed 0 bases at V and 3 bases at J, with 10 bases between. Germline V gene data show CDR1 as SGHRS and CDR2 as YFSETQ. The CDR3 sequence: CASSLEGGPNQPQHF. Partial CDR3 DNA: TGCGCCAGCAGCTTGGAGGGTGGGCCCAATCAGCCC.

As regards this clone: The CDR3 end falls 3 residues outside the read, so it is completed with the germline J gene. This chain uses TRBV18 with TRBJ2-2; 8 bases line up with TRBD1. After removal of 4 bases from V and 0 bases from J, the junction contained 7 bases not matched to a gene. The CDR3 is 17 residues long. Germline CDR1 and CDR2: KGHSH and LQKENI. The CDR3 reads CASSLIPGQANTGELFF. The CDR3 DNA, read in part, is TGTGCCAGCTCACTAATACCGGGACAGGCGAACACCGGGGAG. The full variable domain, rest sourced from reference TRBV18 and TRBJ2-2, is NAGVMQNPRHLVRRRGQEARLRCSPMKGHSHVYWYRQLPEEGLKFMVYLQKENIIDESGMPKERFSAEFPKEGPSILRIQQVVRGDSAAYFCASSLIPGQANTGELFFGEGSRLTVL.

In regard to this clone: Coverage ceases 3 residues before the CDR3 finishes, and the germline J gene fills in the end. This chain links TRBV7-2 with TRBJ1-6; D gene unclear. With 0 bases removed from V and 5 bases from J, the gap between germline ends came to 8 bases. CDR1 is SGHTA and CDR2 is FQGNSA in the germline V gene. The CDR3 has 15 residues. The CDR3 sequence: CASSLAARNNSPLHF. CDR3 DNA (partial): TGTGCCAGCAGCTTAGCGGCACGCAATAATTCACCC.

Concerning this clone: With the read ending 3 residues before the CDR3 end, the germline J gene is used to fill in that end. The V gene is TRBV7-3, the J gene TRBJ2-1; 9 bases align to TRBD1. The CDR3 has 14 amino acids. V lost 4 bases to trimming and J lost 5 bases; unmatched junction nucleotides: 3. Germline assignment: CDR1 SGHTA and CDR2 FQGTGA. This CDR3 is CASSSGQGNNEQFF. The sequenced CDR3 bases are TGTGCCAGCAGCTCGGGACAGGGAAACAATGAG.

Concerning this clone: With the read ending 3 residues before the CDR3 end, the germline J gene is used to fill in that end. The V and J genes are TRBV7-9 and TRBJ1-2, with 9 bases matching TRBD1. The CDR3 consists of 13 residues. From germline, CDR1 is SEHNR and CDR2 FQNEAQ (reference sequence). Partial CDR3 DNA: TGTGCCAGCAGCTTCAGGACAGGGGACGGC. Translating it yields CASSFRTGDG. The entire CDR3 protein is CASSFRTGDGYTF. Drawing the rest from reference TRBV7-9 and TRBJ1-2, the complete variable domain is DTGVSQNPRHKITKRGQNVTFRCDPISEHNRLYWYRQTLGQGPEFLTYFQNEAQLEKSRLLSDRFSAERPKGSFSTLEIQRTEQGDSAMYLCASSFRTGDGYTFGSGTRLTVV.

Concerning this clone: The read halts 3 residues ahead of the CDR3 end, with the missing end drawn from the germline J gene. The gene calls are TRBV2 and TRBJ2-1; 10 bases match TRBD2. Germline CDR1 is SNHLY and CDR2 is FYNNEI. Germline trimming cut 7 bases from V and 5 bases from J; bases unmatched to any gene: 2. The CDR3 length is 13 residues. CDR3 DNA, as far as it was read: TGTGCCAGCAAGGGACTAGCGAACAATGAG. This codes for CASKGLANNE. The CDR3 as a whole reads CASKGLANNEQFF.